The TCR beta chain described here comes from a study of T cell responses to AZD1222 COVID-19 vaccine. TCRdb's table, derived via immunoSEQ multiplex PCR, lists solely in-frame clones and lacks some. The repertoire includes 45,000 to 60,000 clones, 60% to 85% of them detected once, and approximately 6.3% sits in the top ten. CDR1 and CDR2 (germline): SGHRS, YFSETQ. The CDR3 loop spans 16 amino acids. V was shortened by 0 bases and J by 1 base, with 10 bases between the two germline ends. Source: peripheral blood, taken on day 0 of AZD1222 vaccination. This clonotype was obtained from an adult in good health. The chain employs TRBV5-1 and TRBJ2-2; D gene unclear. The CDR3 DNA follows: TGCGCCAGCAGCTTGGCGGGCAAGGGGAACACCGGGGAGCTGTTTTTT. It specifies CASSLAGKGNTGELFF.